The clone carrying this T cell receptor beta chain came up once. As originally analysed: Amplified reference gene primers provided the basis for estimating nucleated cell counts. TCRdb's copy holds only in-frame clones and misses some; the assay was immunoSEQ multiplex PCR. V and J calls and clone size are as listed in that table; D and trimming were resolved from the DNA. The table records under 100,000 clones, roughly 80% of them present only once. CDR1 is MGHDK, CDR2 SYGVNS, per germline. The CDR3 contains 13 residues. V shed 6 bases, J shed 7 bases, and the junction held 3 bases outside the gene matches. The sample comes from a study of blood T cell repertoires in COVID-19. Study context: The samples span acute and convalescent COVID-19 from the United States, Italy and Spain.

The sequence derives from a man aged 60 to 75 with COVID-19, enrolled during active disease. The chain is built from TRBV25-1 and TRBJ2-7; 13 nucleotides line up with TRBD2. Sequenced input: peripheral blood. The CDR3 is CASRGTSGTEQYF. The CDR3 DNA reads TGTGCCAGCAGAGGGACTAGCGGGACTGAGCAGTACTTC.